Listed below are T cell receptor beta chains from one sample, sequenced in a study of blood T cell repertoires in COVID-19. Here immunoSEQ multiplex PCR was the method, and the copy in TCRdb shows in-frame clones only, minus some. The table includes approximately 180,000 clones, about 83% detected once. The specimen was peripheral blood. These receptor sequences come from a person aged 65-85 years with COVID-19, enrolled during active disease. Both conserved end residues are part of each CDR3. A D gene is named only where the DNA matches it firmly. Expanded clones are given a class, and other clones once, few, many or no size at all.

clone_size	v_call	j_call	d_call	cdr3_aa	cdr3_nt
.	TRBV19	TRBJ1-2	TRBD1	CASSPGGAYGYTF	TGTGCCAGTAGTCCAGGGGGCGCTTATGGCTACACCTTC
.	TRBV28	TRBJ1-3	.	CASRLEGSTIYF	TGTGCCAGCAGGCTGGAGGGGTCCACCATATATTTT
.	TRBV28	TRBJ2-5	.	CASSLNGETQYF	TGTGCCAGCAGTTTAAACGGGGAGACCCAGTACTTC
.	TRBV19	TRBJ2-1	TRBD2	CASSSLTSGSIGEQFF	TGTGCCAGTAGCTCGCTAACTAGCGGGAGTATAGGTGAGCAGTTCTTC
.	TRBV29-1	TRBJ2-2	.	CSVDGGYTGELFF	TGCAGCGTTGATGGGGGGTACACCGGGGAGCTGTTTTTT
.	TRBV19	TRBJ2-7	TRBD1	CASSPWTGWYEQYF	TGTGCCAGTAGTCCGTGGACAGGGTGGTACGAGCAGTACTTC
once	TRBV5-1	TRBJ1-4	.	CASTPRGNQNEKLFF	TGCGCCAGCACCCCTCGCGGTAATCAGAATGAAAAACTGTTTTTT
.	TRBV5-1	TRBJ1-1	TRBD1	CASSSGQINTEAFF	TGCGCCAGCAGCTCGGGACAGATTAACACTGAAGCTTTCTTT
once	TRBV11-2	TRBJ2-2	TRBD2	CASSRRLAGGPLVDGELFF	TGTGCCAGCAGCCGAAGACTAGCGGGGGGGCCCCTGGTGGACGGGGAGCTGTTTTTT
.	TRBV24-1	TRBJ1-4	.	CATSELDREKLFF	TGTGCCACCAGTGAGCTTGACAGGGAAAAACTGTTTTTT
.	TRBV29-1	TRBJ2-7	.	CSVEVRAYEQYF	TGCAGCGTTGAGGTCCGGGCCTACGAGCAGTACTTC
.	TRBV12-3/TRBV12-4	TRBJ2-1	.	CASSPDNKNEQFF	TGTGCCAGCAGCCCGGACAATAAGAATGAGCAGTTCTTC
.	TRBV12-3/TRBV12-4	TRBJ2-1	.	CASSLAGGQFF	TGTGCCAGCAGTTTAGCCGGGGGTCAGTTCTTC
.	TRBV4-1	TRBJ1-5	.	CASSQEWAGANQPQHF	TGCGCCAGCAGCCAAGAATGGGCAGGGGCTAATCAGCCCCAGCATTTT
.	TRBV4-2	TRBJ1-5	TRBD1	CASSQTDRENQPQHF	TGTGCCAGCAGCCAAACGGACAGGGAGAATCAGCCCCAGCATTTT
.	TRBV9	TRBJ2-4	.	CASSATDGLAKNIQYF	TGTGCCAGCAGCGCGACAGACGGATTAGCCAAAAACATTCAGTACTTC
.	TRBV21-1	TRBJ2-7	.	CASSRGQGVYEQYF	TGTGCCAGCAGCAGGGGACAGGGGGTCTACGAGCAGTACTTC
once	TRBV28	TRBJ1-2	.	CASSFRGGRGSGYTF	TGTGCCAGCAGTTTCCGAGGAGGGAGGGGGTCAGGCTACACCTTC
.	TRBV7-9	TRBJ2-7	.	CASSLQGGPYEQYF	TGTGCCAGCAGCCTCCAGGGAGGTCCTTACGAGCAGTACTTC
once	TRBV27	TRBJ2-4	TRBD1	CASSLRPGGGLAKNIQYF	TGTGCCAGCAGTTTACGGCCAGGGGGCGGACTAGCCAAAAACATTCAGTACTTC
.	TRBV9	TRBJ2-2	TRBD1	CASSATRDRVVGELFF	TGTGCCAGCAGCGCCACTCGGGACAGGGTCGTCGGGGAGCTGTTTTTT
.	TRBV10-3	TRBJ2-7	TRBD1	CASRIQTGSSYEQYF	TGTGCCAGCAGGATTCAGACAGGGAGTTCCTACGAGCAGTACTTC
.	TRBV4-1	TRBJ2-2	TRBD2	CASSQDPQATTSGNTGELFF	TGCGCCAGCAGCCAAGACCCTCAAGCCACGACTAGCGGGAACACCGGGGAGCTGTTTTTT
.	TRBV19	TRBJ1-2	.	CASSILQGGYTF	TGTGCCAGTAGTATTCTCCAGGGTGGCTACACCTTC
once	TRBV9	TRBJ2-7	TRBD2	CASSVEGLASREQYF	TGTGCCAGCAGCGTAGAGGGACTAGCATCTAGAGAGCAGTACTTC
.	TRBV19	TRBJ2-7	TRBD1	CASSIGGRGTEQYF	TGTGCCAGTAGTATAGGAGGCAGGGGGACCGAGCAGTACTTC
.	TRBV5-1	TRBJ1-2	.	CASSLGDRDGYTF	TGCGCCAGCAGCTTGGGAGACAGAGATGGCTACACCTTC
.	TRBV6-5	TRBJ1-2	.	CASSYSLPHYGYTF	TGTGCCAGCAGTTACTCACTCCCCCACTATGGCTACACCTTC
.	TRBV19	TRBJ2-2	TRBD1	CASSAPGTGVLAGELFF	TGTGCCAGTAGTGCCCCCGGGACAGGGGTTCTTGCCGGGGAGCTGTTTTTT
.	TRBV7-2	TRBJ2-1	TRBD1	CASSQPGQGNEQFF	TGTGCCAGCAGCCAACCGGGACAGGGCAATGAGCAGTTCTTC
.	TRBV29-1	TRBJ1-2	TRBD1	CSVDSLDRGRGLDGYTF	TGCAGCGTTGACTCGTTGGACAGGGGGCGCGGATTAGATGGCTACACCTTC
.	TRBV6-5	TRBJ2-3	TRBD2	CASSLGGIDGDTQYF	TGTGCCAGCAGTTTGGGGGGGATAGACGGGGATACGCAGTATTTT
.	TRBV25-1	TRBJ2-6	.	CASSGTVLAGANVLTF	TGTGCCAGCAGTGGGACAGTCCTCGCTGGGGCCAACGTCCTGACTTTC
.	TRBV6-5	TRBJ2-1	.	CASSYWAGEQFF	TGTGCCAGCAGTTACTGGGCAGGGGAGCAGTTCTTC
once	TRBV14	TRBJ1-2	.	CASSQELAGLSLRGYTF	TGTGCCAGCAGCCAAGAGTTGGCCGGGTTATCACTGAGGGGCTACACCTTC
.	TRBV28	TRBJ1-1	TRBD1	CASSLTTLVTGQGLKGTEAFF	TGTGCCAGCAGCCTTACTACCCTAGTAACGGGACAGGGGCTCAAGGGGACTGAAGCTTTCTTT
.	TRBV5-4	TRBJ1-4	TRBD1	CASSLAARDSNEKLFF	TGTGCCAGCAGCTTGGCCGCCCGGGACAGTAATGAAAAACTGTTTTTT
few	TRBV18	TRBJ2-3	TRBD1	CASSRTGGTDTQYF	TGTGCCAGCTCCCGCACAGGGGGCACAGATACGCAGTATTTT
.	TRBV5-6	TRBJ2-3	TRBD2	CASSLAGASGRVTDTQYF	TGTGCCAGCAGCCTTGCGGGGGCTAGCGGGAGGGTGACAGATACGCAGTATTTT
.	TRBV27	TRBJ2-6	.	CASSAAPQMAGANVLTF	TGTGCCAGCAGTGCCGCCCCTCAGATGGCTGGGGCCAACGTCCTGACTTTC
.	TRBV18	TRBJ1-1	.	CASSPEATSVRAFF	TGTGCCAGCTCACCAGAAGCTACATCAGTGCGGGCTTTCTTT
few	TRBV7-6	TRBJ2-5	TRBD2	CASNSGGALSETQYF	TGTGCCAGCAACAGCGGGGGGGCCCTCAGTGAGACCCAGTACTTC
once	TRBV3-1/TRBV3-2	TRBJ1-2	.	CASSQVGRANGYTF	TGTGCCAGCAGCCAAGTCGGCAGGGCGAATGGCTACACCTTC
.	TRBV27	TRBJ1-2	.	CASSDTGFRSNGYTF	TGTGCCAGCAGTGACACAGGGTTCCGATCTAATGGCTACACCTTC